The 3 T cell receptor beta chains below all came from one sample that was sequenced in a study of shared clonotypes between healthy human individuals. Method: immunoSEQ multiplex PCR; TCRdb's copy keeps in-frame clones and lacks some. The data show nearly 1,000,000 clones, around three quarters seen once. Sequences were obtained from memory CD4+ T cells sorted from blood. Subset here: CD45RA-negative fraction. The receptors come from a man aged 18 to 30 in good health.

The chain couples TRBV7-2 to TRBJ2-2, with 11 nucleotides matching TRBD2. The V gene end was trimmed by 5 bases and the J gene end by 7 bases; junction bases not matched to a gene: 6. Germline V gives CDR1 SGHTA, CDR2 FQGNSA. CDR3 length: 15 amino acids. CDR3 DNA: TGTGCCAGCAGCATTAGCGGGAGGGCCGGCGGGGAGCTGTTTTTT. It codes for CASSISGRAGGELFF. Combining the CDR3 with reference TRBV7-2 and TRBJ2-2 gives the whole variable domain GAGVSQSPSNKVTEKGKDVELRCDPISGHTALYWYRQSLGQGLEFLIYFQGNSAPDKSGLPSDRFSAERTGGSVSTLTIQRTQQEDSAVYLCASSISGRAGGELFFGEGSRLTVL.

The rearrangement joins TRBV6-1 to TRBJ1-1; TRBD1 agrees at 8 bases. There are 14 residues in the CDR3. The V and J ends lost 4 bases and 8 bases, in that order; junction bases with no gene match: 9. Germline V CDR1 and CDR2: MNHNS, SASEGT. CDR3 bases: TGTGCCAGCAGTGCCTTTTCACAGGGGGGAGAAGCTTTCTTT. The encoded protein is CASSAFSQGGEAFF.

This chain connects TRBV19 to TRBJ1-5; tentatively, D is TRBD1 (5 bases). The CDR3 contains 16 residues. V lost 0 bases to trimming and J lost 3 bases, with 12 bases between them. Germline CDR1 LNHDA, CDR2 SQIVND (reference sequence). The CDR3 coding sequence is TGTGCCAGTAGTATAGATCCTAGGACACTCAATCAGCCCCAGCATTTT. This translates into CASSIDPRTLNQPQHF.